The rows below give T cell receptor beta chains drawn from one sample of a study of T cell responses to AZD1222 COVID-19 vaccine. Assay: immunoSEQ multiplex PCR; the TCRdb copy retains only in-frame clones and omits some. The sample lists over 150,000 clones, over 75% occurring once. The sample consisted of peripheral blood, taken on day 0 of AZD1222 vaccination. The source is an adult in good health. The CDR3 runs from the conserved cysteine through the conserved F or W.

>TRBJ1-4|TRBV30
CAWRDVEKLFF
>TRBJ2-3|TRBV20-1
CSAPTSYTQYF
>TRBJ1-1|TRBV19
CATRGGAGGAFF
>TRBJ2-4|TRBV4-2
CASSHWGNIQYF
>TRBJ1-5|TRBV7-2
CASSYIGGSNQPQHF
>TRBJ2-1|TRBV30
CAWSVSGASNEQFF
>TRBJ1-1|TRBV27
CASSWGQNTEAFF
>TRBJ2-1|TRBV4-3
CASSQVTSGGSEQFF
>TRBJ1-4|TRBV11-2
CASRPTGGAGQKLFF
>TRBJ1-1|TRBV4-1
CASSLDSNPDTEAFF
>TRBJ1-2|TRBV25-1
CASSPGTAYLYGYTF
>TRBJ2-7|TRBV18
CASSHGDQFAYEQYF
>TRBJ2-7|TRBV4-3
CASSQGLAGAGNEQYF
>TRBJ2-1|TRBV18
CASSPTQGSGGYNEQFF
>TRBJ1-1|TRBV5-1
CASSAEMNTEAFF
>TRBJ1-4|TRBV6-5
CASSYSDRGANEKLFF
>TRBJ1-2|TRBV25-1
CASSGKGAHGYTF
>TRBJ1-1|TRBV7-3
CASSLDSAGGTEAFF
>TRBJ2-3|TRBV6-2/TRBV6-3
CASSSPTVWTDTQYF
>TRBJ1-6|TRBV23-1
CASTRPAQPNSPLHF
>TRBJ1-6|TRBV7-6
CASSLDQGTSSPLHF
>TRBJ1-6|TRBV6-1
CASSDLRVSPLHF
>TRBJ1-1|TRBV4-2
CASSQETGWAAKNTEAFF
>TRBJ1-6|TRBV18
CASSPPRDSYNSPLHF
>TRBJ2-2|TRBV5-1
CASSLVAGNTGELFF
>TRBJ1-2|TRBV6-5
CASRRQGNYGYTF
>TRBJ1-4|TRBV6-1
CASSEIGGPNEKLFF
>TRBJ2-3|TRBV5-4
CASSLVRETDTQYF
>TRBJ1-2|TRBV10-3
CAIGTGGYYGYTF